The 10 T cell receptor beta chains reported below all come from one sample, sequenced in a study of regulatory and conventional T cells in RAG deficiency. Sequenced by immunoSEQ multiplex PCR; TCRdb stores in-frame clones only, minus some. The sample records around 30,000 clones, 90% to 95% being singletons. Conventional CD4+ T cells were sorted from blood as CD25-low CD127-high cells. These data are also associated with another study on regulatory T cells. Per that study: The PCR used 52 TRBV and 13 TRBJ primers.

Sequences were obtained from CD25- CD4+ T cells sorted from blood. Receptors were obtained from a human donor in good health.

This chain uses TRBV6-6 with TRBJ1-4, with 10 bases identical to TRBD1. Germline loops: CDR1 MNHNY, CDR2 SVGAGI (reference sequence). CDR3 length: 14 amino acids. After removal of 2 bases from V and 7 bases from J, the junction contained 1 base not matched to a gene. CDR3 in DNA: TGTGCCAGCAGTTACGGGACAGGGGCTGAAAAACTGTTTTTT. Protein: CASSYGTGAEKLFF.

The V call is TRBV5-4, the J call TRBJ1-5; the D gene is possibly TRBD1 (6 bases). Germline CDR1 reads SGHNT; CDR2 reads YYREEE (reference sequence). The CDR3 loop spans 14 amino acids. V was pared by 5 bases and J by 0 bases, with 9 bases between. The DNA for the CDR3 is TGTGCCAGCAGTCTACAGGGTAGCAATCAGCCCCAGCATTTT. Its translation: CASSLQGSNQPQHF.

This clone was counted once. The V gene is TRBV6-1, the J gene TRBJ1-2; weak D call: TRBD1 (6 bases). Trimming removed 3 bases at V and 3 bases at J, with 11 bases between. The CDR3 is 14 amino acids. The germline V gene has CDR1 MNHNS and CDR2 SASEGT. The CDR3 sequence: CASSEIGQYYGYTF. CDR3 sequence (DNA): TGTGCCAGCAGTGAGATTGGACAGTACTATGGCTACACCTTC.

J is TRBJ1-1 and V is TRBV15; D is unresolved. The V end was cut by 6 bases, the J end by 1 base, with 15 bases between. The CDR3 loop spans 15 amino acids. The germline CDR1 and CDR2 sequences are LNHNV and YYDKDF (reference sequence). The CDR3 DNA follows: TGTGCCACCAGTGAGGGATGGCCAGCGAACACTGAAGCTTTCTTT. Residues: CATSEGWPANTEAFF.

The chain carries TRBV19 and TRBJ2-2, with TRBD2 as a possible D gene (5 bases). Germline lookup yields CDR1 LNHDA and CDR2 SQIVND (reference sequence). The CDR3 is 13 amino acids. V lost 3 bases and J lost 5, with 7 bases in between. The CDR3 reads CASSIRGTGELFF. As DNA, the CDR3 is TGTGCCAGTAGTATCCGGGGAACCGGGGAGCTGTTTTTT.

The chain combines TRBV6-1 with TRBJ2-5; 8 positions agree with TRBD2. The DNA end is more similar to TRBJ2-7, so the J call may be wrong. Germline V gene sequence: CDR1 MNHNS, CDR2 SASEGT. CDR3 length: 14 residues. The CDR3 loop reads CASRLAGLGNEQYF. CDR3 in DNA: TGTGCCAGCAGATTAGCGGGACTCGGCAACGAGCAGTACTTC.

V gene TRBV6-5 combines with J gene TRBJ2-7; TRBD1 is a possible D gene (5 bases). CDR1 and CDR2 from the germline V gene are MNHEY and SVGAGI. V was cut by 4 bases and J by 0 bases, with 10 bases left in between. The CDR3 has 14 residues. The CDR3: CASSWTPSSYEQYF. The CDR3 DNA reads TGTGCCAGCAGTTGGACACCGAGCTCCTACGAGCAGTACTTC.

The CDR3 sequence is CASSFLLTQDTQYF. In DNA, the CDR3 is TGTGCCAGCAGCTTCCTTTTGACTCAAGATACGCAGTATTTT. The rearrangement links TRBV5-4 to TRBJ2-3; D remains unclear. CDR1 is SGHNT and CDR2 is YYREEE in the germline V gene (reference sequence). With 2 bases removed from V and 5 bases from J, the gap between germline ends came to 12 bases. The CDR3 consists of 14 residues.

The CDR3 bases are TGTGCCAGTAGTATAGACAGGGGGGACTATGGCTACACCTTC. Translation: CASSIDRGDYGYTF. The V and J genes are TRBV19 and TRBJ1-2, with 7 bases identical to TRBD1. Germline trimming cut 0 bases from V and 3 bases from J; bases unmatched to any gene: 1. CDR3 length equals 14 residues. CDR1 is LNHDA and CDR2 is SQIVND in the germline V gene (reference sequence).

V gene TRBV6-5 combines with J gene TRBJ2-2, with 9 positions matching TRBD1. V trimming: 2 bases; J trimming: 3 bases; junction bases outside the gene matches: 1. Germline values: CDR1 MNHEY, CDR2 SVGAGI. This CDR3 is built from 15 residues. CDR3 protein: CASSYDRGDTGELFF. CDR3 bases: TGTGCCAGCAGTTACGACAGGGGGGACACCGGGGAGCTGTTTTTT.